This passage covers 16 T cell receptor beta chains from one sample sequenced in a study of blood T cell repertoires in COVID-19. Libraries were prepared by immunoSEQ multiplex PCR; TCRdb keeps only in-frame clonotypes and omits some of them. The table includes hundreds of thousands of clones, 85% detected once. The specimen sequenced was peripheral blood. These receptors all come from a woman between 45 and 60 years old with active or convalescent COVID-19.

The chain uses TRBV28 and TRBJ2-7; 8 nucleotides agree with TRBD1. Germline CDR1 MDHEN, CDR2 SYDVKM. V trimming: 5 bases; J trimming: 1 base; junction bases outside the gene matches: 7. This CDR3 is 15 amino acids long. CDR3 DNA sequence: TGTGCCAGCAGTCCCCCCGGGACAGGATCCTACGAGCAGTACTTC. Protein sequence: CASSPPGTGSYEQYF.

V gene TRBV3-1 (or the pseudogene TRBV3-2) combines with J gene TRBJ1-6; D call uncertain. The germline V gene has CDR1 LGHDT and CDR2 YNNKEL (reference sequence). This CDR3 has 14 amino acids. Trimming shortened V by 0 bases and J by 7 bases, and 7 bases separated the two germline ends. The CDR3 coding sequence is TGTGCCAGCAGCCAAGAAACAGAGAATTCACCCCTCCACTTT. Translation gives CASSQETENSPLHF.

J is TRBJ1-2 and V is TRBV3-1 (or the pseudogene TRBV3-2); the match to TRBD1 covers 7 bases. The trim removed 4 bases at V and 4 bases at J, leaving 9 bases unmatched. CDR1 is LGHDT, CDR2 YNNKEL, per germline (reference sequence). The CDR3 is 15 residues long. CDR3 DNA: TGTGCCAGCAGCCGTGACAGGGATAGAATCTATGGCTACACCTTC. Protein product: CASSRDRDRIYGYTF.

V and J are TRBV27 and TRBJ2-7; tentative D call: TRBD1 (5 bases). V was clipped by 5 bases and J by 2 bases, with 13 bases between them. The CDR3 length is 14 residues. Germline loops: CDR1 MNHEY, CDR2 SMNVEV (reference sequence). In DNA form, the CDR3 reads TGTGCCAGCAGTCTGGGGCAGGCGGCCTACGAGCAGTACTTC. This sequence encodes CASSLGQAAYEQYF.

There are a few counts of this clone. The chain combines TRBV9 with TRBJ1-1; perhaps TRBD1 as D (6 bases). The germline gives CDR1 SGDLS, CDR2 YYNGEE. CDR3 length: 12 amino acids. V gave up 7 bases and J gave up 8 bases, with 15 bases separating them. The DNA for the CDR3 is TGTGCCAGCGGCCCCCACGACAGGGAAGCTTTCTTT. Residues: CASGPHDREAFF.

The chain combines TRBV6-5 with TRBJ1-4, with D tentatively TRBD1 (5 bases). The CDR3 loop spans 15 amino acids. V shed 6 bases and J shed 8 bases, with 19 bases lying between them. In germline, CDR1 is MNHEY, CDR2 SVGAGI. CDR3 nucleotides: TGTGCCAGCAGACTATCGGACACTCGTACGGAAAAACTGTTTTTT. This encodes CASRLSDTRTEKLFF.

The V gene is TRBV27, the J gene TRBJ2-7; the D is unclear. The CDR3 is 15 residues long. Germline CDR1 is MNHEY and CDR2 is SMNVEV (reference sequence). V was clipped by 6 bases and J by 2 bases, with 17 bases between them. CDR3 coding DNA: TGTGCCAGCAGCCACAACCTGGGCTCCGCCTACGAGCAGTACTTC. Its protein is CASSHNLGSAYEQYF.

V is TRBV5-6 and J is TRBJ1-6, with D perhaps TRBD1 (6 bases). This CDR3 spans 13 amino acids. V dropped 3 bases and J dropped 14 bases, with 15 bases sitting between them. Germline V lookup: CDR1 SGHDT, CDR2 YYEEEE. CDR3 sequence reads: CASSSIQGLALHF. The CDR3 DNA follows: TGTGCCAGCAGCTCTATCCAGGGGCTCGCCCTCCACTTT.

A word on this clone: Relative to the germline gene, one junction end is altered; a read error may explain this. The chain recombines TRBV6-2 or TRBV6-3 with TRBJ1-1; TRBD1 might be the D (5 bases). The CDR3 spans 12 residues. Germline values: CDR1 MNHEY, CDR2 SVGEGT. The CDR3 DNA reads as TGTGCCAGCAGTTACCCGGACACCGAAGCTTTCTTT. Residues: CASSYPDTEAFF.

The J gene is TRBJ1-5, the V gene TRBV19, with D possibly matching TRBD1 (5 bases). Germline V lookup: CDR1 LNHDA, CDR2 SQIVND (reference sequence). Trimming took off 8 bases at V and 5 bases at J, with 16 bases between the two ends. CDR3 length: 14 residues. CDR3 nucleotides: TGTGCCAGTGGGGCGAGCGGGTCGTATCAGCCCCAGCATTTT. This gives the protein CASGASGSYQPQHF.

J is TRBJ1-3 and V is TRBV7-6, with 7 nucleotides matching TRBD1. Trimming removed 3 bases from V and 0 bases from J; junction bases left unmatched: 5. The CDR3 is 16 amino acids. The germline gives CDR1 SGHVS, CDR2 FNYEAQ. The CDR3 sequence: CASSFGTASSGNTIYF. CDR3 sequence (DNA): TGTGCCAGCAGCTTCGGGACAGCGAGCTCTGGAAACACCATATATTTT. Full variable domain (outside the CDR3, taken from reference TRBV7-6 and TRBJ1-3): GAGVSQSPRYKVTKRGQDVALRCDPISGHVSLYWYRQALGQGPEFLTYFNYEAQQDKSGLPNDRFSAERPEGSISTLTIQRTEQRDSAMYRCASSFGTASSGNTIYFGEGSWLTVV.

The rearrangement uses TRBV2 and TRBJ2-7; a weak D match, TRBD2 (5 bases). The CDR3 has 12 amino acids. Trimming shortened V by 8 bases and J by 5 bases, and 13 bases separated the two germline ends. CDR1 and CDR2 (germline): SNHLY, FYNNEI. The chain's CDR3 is CASHFWENEQYF. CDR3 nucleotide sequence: TGTGCCAGCCACTTCTGGGAGAACGAGCAGTACTTC.

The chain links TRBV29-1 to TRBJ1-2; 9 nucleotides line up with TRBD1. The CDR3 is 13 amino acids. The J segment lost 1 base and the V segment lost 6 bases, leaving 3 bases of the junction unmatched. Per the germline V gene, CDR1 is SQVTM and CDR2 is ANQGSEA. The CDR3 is CSVWTGDNYGYTF. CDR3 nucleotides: TGCAGCGTATGGACAGGGGATAACTATGGCTACACCTTC.

The CDR3 DNA sequence: TGCAGTGCTAGTCCCTCGCTTAGCTCCTACAATGAGCAGTTCTTC. It encodes CSASPSLSSYNEQFF. V gene TRBV20-1 combines with J gene TRBJ2-1; unclear D gene. The V and J ends lost 3 bases and 0 bases respectively, with 12 bases between them. The CDR3 runs 15 residues. Germline V gives CDR1 DFQATT, CDR2 SNEGSKA (reference sequence).

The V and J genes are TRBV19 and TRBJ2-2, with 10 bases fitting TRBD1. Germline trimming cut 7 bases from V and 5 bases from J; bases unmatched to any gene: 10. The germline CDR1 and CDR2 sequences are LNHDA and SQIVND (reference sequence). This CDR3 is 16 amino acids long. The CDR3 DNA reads TGTGCCAGTACCATACGGGACAGGGGTTATACCGGGGAGCTGTTTTTT. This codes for CASTIRDRGYTGELFF.

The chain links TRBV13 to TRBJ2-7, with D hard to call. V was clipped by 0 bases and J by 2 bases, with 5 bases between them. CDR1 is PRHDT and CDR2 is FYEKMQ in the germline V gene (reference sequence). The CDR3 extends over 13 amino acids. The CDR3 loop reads CASSLGAAYEQYF. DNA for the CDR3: TGTGCCAGCAGCTTAGGGGCAGCCTACGAGCAGTACTTC. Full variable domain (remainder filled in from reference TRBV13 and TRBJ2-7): AAGVIQSPRHLIKEKRETATLKCYPIPRHDTVYWYQQGPGQDPQFLISFYEKMQSDKGSIPDRFSAQQFSDYHSELNMSSLELGDSALYFCASSLGAAYEQYFGPGTRLTVT.